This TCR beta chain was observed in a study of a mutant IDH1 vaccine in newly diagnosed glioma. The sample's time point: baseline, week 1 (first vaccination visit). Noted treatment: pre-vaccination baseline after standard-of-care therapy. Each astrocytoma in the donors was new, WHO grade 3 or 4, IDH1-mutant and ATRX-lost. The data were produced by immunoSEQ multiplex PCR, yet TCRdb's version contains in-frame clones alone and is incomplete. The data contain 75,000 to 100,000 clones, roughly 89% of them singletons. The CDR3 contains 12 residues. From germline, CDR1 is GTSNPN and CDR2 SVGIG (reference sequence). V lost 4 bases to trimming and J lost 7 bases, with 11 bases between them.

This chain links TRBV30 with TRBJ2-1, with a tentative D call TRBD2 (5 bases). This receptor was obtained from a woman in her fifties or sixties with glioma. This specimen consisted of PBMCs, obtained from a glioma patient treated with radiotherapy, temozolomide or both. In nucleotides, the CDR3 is TGTGCCTGGAAACCCGAGCGGAATGAGCAGTTCTTC. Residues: CAWKPERNEQFF.